A single sample is the source of the 24 T cell receptor beta chains below, sequenced in a study of blood T cell repertoires in COVID-19. The protocol was immunoSEQ multiplex PCR, while the TCRdb copy is restricted to in-frame clones and leaves out a portion. Counted here are some 270,000 clones, about four fifths occurring once; the ten biggest clones make up over 1.5%. Source material: peripheral blood. Source of these receptors: a woman aged 40-49 years who had recovered from COVID-19.

The rearrangement joins TRBV10-3 to TRBJ1-6, with D unresolved. CDR3 length equals 16 residues. Germline loops: CDR1 ENHRY, CDR2 SYGVKD. Trimming left V 1 base short and J 0 bases short, with 7 bases between. In DNA, the CDR3 is TGTGCCATCAGTGAGTTGGGAGGCTCCTATAATTCACCCCTCCACTTT. Its protein product is CAISELGGSYNSPLHF.

V gene TRBV5-1 combines with J gene TRBJ2-5; weak D call: TRBD2 (6 bases). The ends were cut back, 0 bases at V and 4 bases at J, with 13 bases in the middle. Germline CDR1 reads SGHRS; CDR2 reads YFSETQ. This CDR3 comprises 15 residues. This CDR3 is CASSLGRGPRETQYF. CDR3 nucleotide sequence: TGCGCCAGCAGCTTGGGGCGGGGCCCCAGAGAGACCCAGTACTTC.

The chain uses TRBV18 and TRBJ1-2; no definite D call. CDR3 length equals 14 residues. CDR1 is KGHSH and CDR2 is LQKENI in the germline V gene. V lost 1 base to trimming and J lost 2 bases, with 8 bases between them. In DNA, the CDR3 is TGTGCCAGCTCACCACAGTTCGGGAACTATGGCTACACCTTC. Translation: CASSPQFGNYGYTF.

The chain combines TRBV7-2 with TRBJ2-5, with a tentative D call TRBD2 (5 bases). The CDR3 contains 12 residues. Per the germline V gene, CDR1 is SGHTA and CDR2 is FQGNSA. The V end was cut by 4 bases, the J end by 7 bases, with 10 bases between. The CDR3 sequence: CASSWGGRTQYF. CDR3 bases: TGTGCCAGCAGCTGGGGTGGGAGGACCCAGTACTTC. Using reference TRBV7-2 and TRBJ2-5 for the parts outside the CDR3, the full variable domain is GAGVSQSPSNKVTEKGKDVELRCDPISGHTALYWYRQSLGQGLEFLIYFQGNSAPDKSGLPSDRFSAERTGGSVSTLTIQRTQQEDSAVYLCASSWGGRTQYFGPGTRLLVL.

In this sample, this clone turned up a few times. This sequence joins TRBV2 and TRBJ1-2; 10 nucleotides line up with TRBD1. After removal of 4 bases from V and 7 bases from J, the junction contained 6 bases not matched to a gene. The CDR3 totals 14 residues. CDR1 SNHLY and CDR2 FYNNEI come from the germline V gene. CDR3 residues: CASSGTGQGSGYTF. CDR3 coding DNA: TGTGCCAGCAGTGGCACGGGACAGGGGAGTGGCTACACCTTC. Combining the CDR3 with reference TRBV2 and TRBJ1-2 gives the whole variable domain EPEVTQTPSHQVTQMGQEVILRCVPISNHLYFYWYRQILGQKVEFLVSFYNNEISEKSEIFDDQFSVERPDGSNFTLKIRSTKLEDSAMYFCASSGTGQGSGYTFGSGTRLTVV.

V and J are TRBV10-3 and TRBJ2-5, with TRBD1 identical over 7 bases. The junction had 8 bases not matched to a gene; V was cut back by 5 bases and J by 2 bases. The germline CDR1 and CDR2 sequences are ENHRY and SYGVKD. This CDR3 has 15 amino acids. The CDR3 sequence: CAISPGQPLQETQYF. As DNA, the CDR3 is TGTGCCATCAGTCCGGGACAGCCTCTTCAAGAGACCCAGTACTTC.

This clone was seen more than once but under ten times. The V gene is TRBV9, the J gene TRBJ1-1; D is uncertain. This CDR3 has 15 residues. The V and J ends lost 4 bases and 6 bases respectively, with 19 bases between them. From germline, CDR1 is SGDLS and CDR2 YYNGEE. The CDR3 reads CASSPAEVGVSEAFF. The DNA of the CDR3 is TGTGCCAGCAGCCCGGCGGAGGTGGGTGTGTCTGAAGCTTTCTTT.

This chain joins TRBV13 and TRBJ2-7; D unclear. This CDR3 is built from 15 residues. CDR1 and CDR2 (germline): PRHDT, FYEKMQ (reference sequence). Trimming removed 0 bases at V and 2 bases at J, with 11 bases between. This CDR3 reads CASSLGPMRAYEQYF. The CDR3 DNA reads TGTGCCAGCAGCTTAGGCCCGATGCGAGCCTACGAGCAGTACTTC.

The chain recombines TRBV7-6 with TRBJ1-5; D is unclear. The germline V gene has CDR1 SGHVS and CDR2 FNYEAQ. The CDR3 runs to 13 residues. V was clipped by 5 bases and J by 7 bases, with 12 bases between them. CDR3 region: CASSPSPGQPQHF. CDR3 DNA: TGTGCCAGCAGCCCGTCGCCGGGGCAGCCCCAGCATTTT.

The chain joins TRBV4-2 to TRBJ1-1; TRBD1 is a possible D gene (5 bases). CDR1 and CDR2 (germline): LGHNA, YNFKEQ. This CDR3 comprises 11 residues. V gave up 2 bases and J gave up 7 bases, with 5 bases separating them. The CDR3 DNA sequence: TGTGCCAGCAGCCAAACAGGTGAAGCTTTCTTT. Protein sequence: CASSQTGEAFF.

CDR3 sequence (DNA): TGTGCCAGCAGCTCGCAGGGGGGCACAGATACGCAGTATTTT. This codes for CASSSQGGTDTQYF. The chain uses TRBV7-3 and TRBJ2-3, with 7 bases lining up with TRBD1. The trim removed 4 bases at V and 1 base at J, leaving 2 bases unmatched. CDR1 and CDR2 (germline): SGHTA, FQGTGA. This CDR3 comprises 14 residues.

V gene TRBV7-9 combines with J gene TRBJ2-5, with D tentatively TRBD1 (6 bases). In germline, CDR1 is SEHNR, CDR2 FQNEAQ (reference sequence). V lost 0 bases to trimming and J lost 0 bases, with 14 bases between them. The CDR3 extends over 17 amino acids. In DNA, the CDR3 is TGTGCCAGCAGCTTAGCGATAGCCAGGGGCTACCAAGAGACCCAGTACTTC. Translation: CASSLAIARGYQETQYF.

The rearrangement uses TRBV10-3 and TRBJ2-3, with D maybe TRBD1 (6 bases). Germline V gene sequence: CDR1 ENHRY, CDR2 SYGVKD. The ends were cut back, 1 base at V and 1 base at J, with 21 bases in the middle. There are 19 residues in the CDR3. The DNA of the CDR3 is TGTGCCATCAGTGAGTTCAGGGGCAGGGGAATAAGAGGCACAGATACGCAGTATTTT. It is translated as CAISEFRGRGIRGTDTQYF.

This chain uses TRBV2 with TRBJ1-5; D remains ambiguous. Germline V gene lookup returns CDR1 SNHLY and CDR2 FYNNEI. This CDR3 contains 14 residues. With 3 bases removed from V and 2 bases from J, the gap between germline ends came to 8 bases. The CDR3 here is CASSDAGRNQPQHF. The CDR3 DNA reads as TGTGCCAGCAGTGACGCGGGCCGCAATCAGCCCCAGCATTTT.

This clone was seen only once. The chain couples TRBV6-5 to TRBJ2-2; D not certain. The CDR3 runs to 15 residues. Trimming cost V 9 bases and J 1 base, with 15 bases left between them. Germline CDR1 is MNHEY and CDR2 is SVGAGI. CDR3 protein: CASKILRRNTGELFF. The CDR3 region has the DNA TGTGCCAGTAAGATTCTGAGGAGGAACACCGGGGAGCTGTTTTTT.

This chain connects TRBV19 to TRBJ2-7; a weak D match, TRBD2 (6 bases). The CDR3 covers 14 residues. With 1 base removed from V and 2 bases from J, the gap between germline ends came to 9 bases. Per the germline V gene, CDR1 is LNHDA and CDR2 is SQIVND (reference sequence). Here the CDR3 reads CASSIGRDTYEQYF. The CDR3 DNA reads as TGTGCCAGTAGTATAGGGCGGGATACCTACGAGCAGTACTTC.

This clone was found once. This chain joins TRBV27 and TRBJ2-2; 8 bases are shared with TRBD2. This CDR3 region has 17 residues. Germline V gene data show CDR1 as MNHEY and CDR2 as SMNVEV (reference sequence). After removal of 4 bases from V and 3 bases from J, the junction contained 10 bases not matched to a gene. The CDR3 here is CASSSMGSGGDTGELFF. CDR3 DNA: TGTGCCAGCAGTTCAATGGGTTCGGGGGGGGACACCGGGGAGCTGTTTTTT.

This chain uses TRBV3-1 (or the pseudogene TRBV3-2) with TRBJ2-4; unclear D gene. V gave up 2 bases and J gave up 7 bases, with 12 bases separating them. CDR3 length equals 14 residues. CDR1 and CDR2 from the germline V gene are LGHDT and YNNKEL (reference sequence). The CDR3 DNA reads as TGTGCCAGCAGCCAATCGGCAACGAGGAACATTCAGTACTTC. Translation gives CASSQSATRNIQYF.

This chain joins TRBV4-1 and TRBJ1-2, with no clear D. Trimming shortened V by 0 bases and J by 1 base, and 6 bases separated the two germline ends. There are 14 residues in the CDR3. Germline CDR1 MGHRA, CDR2 YSYEKL. CDR3 region: CASSQDQVNYGYTF. The CDR3 region has the DNA TGCGCCAGCAGCCAAGATCAGGTTAACTATGGCTACACCTTC.

Note on this clone: The junction shows a germline mismatch at one end, possibly a read error. Other DNA sequences within the sample encode an identical CDR3. The genes are TRBV2 and TRBJ1-6; TRBD1 matches at 7 bases. The CDR3 is made up of 15 amino acids. Germline CDR1 and CDR2: SNHLY and FYNNEI. The CDR3 loop reads CASRVLTGWNSPLHF. The CDR3 DNA reads as TGTGCCAGCAGAGTACTGACAGGGTGGAATTCGCCCCTCCACTTT.

V and J are TRBV5-4 and TRBJ2-5, with TRBD2 matching over 12 bases. Germline CDR1 and CDR2: SGHNT and YYREEE (reference sequence). With V trimmed by 4 bases and J by 10 bases, 14 bases remained unmatched. The CDR3 runs 16 residues. The DNA for the CDR3 is TGTGCCAGCAGCCAATCGACAGGGCTAGCGGGGGGGCACCAGTACTTC. It is translated as CASSQSTGLAGGHQYF.

V usage is TRBV2 and J usage is TRBJ1-3, with D perhaps matching TRBD1 (5 bases). With 6 bases removed from V and 0 bases from J, the gap between germline ends came to 12 bases. Germline-derived CDR1 and CDR2 are SNHLY and FYNNEI. This CDR3 spans 15 amino acids. CDR3 protein: CASSPPQDSGNTIYF. The CDR3 DNA reads TGTGCCAGCAGCCCCCCACAGGACTCTGGAAACACCATATATTTT.

The chain links TRBV6-7 to TRBJ2-1; 11 bases agree with TRBD2. TRBV6-7 is an ORF; its function is uncertain. Trimming took 5 bases from V and 5 from J; bases not matched to a gene: 5. CDR3 length: 15 amino acids. The CDR3 coding sequence is TGTGCCAGCAGTCCTACTAGCGGGGGCCACAATGAGCAGTTCTTC. Its translation is CASSPTSGGHNEQFF.

The genes are TRBV6-5 and TRBJ1-2, with 8 positions matching TRBD1. Germline V gene data show CDR1 as MNHEY and CDR2 as SVGAGI. The CDR3 extends over 16 amino acids. The ends lost 1 base at V and 7 bases at J; junction bases unmatched: 11. CDR3 region: CASSYWTDRGVSGYTF. The CDR3 coding sequence is TGTGCCAGCAGTTACTGGACCGACAGGGGAGTTAGTGGCTACACCTTC.